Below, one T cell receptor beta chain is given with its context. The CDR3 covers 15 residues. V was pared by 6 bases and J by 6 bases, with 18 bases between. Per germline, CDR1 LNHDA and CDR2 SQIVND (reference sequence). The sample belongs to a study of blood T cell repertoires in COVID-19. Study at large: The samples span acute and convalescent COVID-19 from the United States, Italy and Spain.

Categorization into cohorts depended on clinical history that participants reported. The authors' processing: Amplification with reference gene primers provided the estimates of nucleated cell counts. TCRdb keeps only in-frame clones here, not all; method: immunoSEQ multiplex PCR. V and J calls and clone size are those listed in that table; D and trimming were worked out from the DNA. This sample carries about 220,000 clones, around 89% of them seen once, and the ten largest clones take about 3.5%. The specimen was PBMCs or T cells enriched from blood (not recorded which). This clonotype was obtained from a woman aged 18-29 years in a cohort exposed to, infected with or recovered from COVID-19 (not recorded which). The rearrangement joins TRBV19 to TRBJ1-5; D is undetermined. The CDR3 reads CASRGLLGGGQPQHF. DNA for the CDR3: TGTGCCAGTAGAGGATTGTTGGGAGGCGGTCAGCCCCAGCATTTT. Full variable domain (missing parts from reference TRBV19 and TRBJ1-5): DGGITQSPKYLFRKEGQNVTLSCEQNLNHDAMYWYRQDPGQGLRLIYYSQIVNDFQKGDIAEGYSVSREKKESFPLTVTSAQKNPTAFYLCASRGLLGGGQPQHFGDGTRLSIL.